Detailed here is one T cell receptor beta chain. Its antigen remains unidentified. Base qualities were left out, and no much larger clone turns up one base away. From the germline V gene, CDR1 is ENHRY and CDR2 is SYGVKD. There are 15 amino acids in the CDR3, from cysteine to phenylalanine inclusive. The kept DNA is CDR3 alone, 45 bases in frame from the first base. V gives up 3 bases and J gives up 0 bases, and the segment between their germline ends measures 10 bases. Genomic DNA was extracted from sorted cells with the Quick-DNA Microprep Kit. TCRbeta DNA was amplified with the immunoSEQ hsTCRbeta kit following the manufacturer's protocol. TCRbeta libraries were sequenced on an Illumina MiSeq instrument. As for the authors' bioinformatics: Following removal of out-of-frame sequences, some 2,200,000 distinct TCRbeta sequences were retained, with an average of approximately 69,000 per individual. Each individual was scored by the count of over 150 previously reported CMV-associated TCRbeta sequences and the total productive distinct TCRbeta count. A beta-binomial model was reimplemented in Python, and scikit-learn random forests with default parameters were trained on US cohort data. Classifier performance on the Belgian cohort was summarized as median AUC with percentile confidence intervals over 10,000 bootstrap iterations. This is the immuneACCESS table as TCRdb keeps it, with only in-frame sequences that have V and J called. A part of the clones is gone; compared with another copy, unresolved V genes explain less than half, and the rest is unexplained. That table gives V, J and clone size, and the DNA gave D and trimming. The sample includes 61,000 or so clones, with 80% observed a single time. The biggest ten clones account for 0.5% to 0.55% of the sample.

These data come from a study of memory CD4+ T cells and cytomegalovirus serostatus (dated by TCRdb to the late 2010s). Study-level background: The cohort comprised about 33 healthy Belgian adults, 9 CMV seropositive and around 24 CMV seronegative. To replicate a published TCR-based CMV serostatus classifier, the researchers sequenced the CD4+ memory TCRbeta repertoires of a Belgian cohort whose cytomegalovirus serostatus was known.

Broader findings and caveats from the paper: The results were interpreted as suggesting that the CMV-associated TCR signature is largely present in the CD4+ memory repertoire. For predicting CMV serostatus, the median bootstrapped AUC was about 0.94 using the original framework and 0.9 to 0.92 using a US-trained random forest. Of 150 to 200 previously reported CMV-associated TCRbeta sequences, approximately 64 appeared in the CD4+ memory repertoires, each in one to five individuals. The original-framework classifier achieved a median bootstrapped AUC of around 0.95 with a 95% CI of 0.76-1.00 on the Belgian cohort. Only CD4+CD45RO+ memory cells were sequenced, in contrast to the original study, which included naive and memory CD4+ and CD8+ populations.

A FACSAria II was used to sort memory CD4+ T cells, defined as single viable CD3+CD4+CD8-CD45RO+ cells. To determine CMV serostatus, a Roche Elecsys assay was used that detects serum IgG against CMV pp150, pp28, p38 and p52. After the samples were thawed, total CD4+ T cells were enriched through positive selection using CD4 magnetic microbeads. The samples came from a separate study whose specific focus was interrogating the CD4+ T cell memory repertoire. Peripheral blood mononuclear cells were isolated and cryopreserved according to standard operating procedures, and serum was kept at -80 degrees C. The staining used CD3-PerCP (BW264/56), CD4-APC (RPA-T4), CD45RO-PE (UCHT1) and CD8-Pacific Orange (3B5) antibodies, and Sytox blue was used to exclude non-viable cells.

Material: memory CD4+ T cells from blood. The receptor chain draws on TRBV10-3 and TRBJ2-3; the best D guess is TRBD1, with 5 bases matching. This sequence was found in an adult in good health and CMV-seronegative. Some clones in this sample may be carry-over from other donors' samples. The CDR3: CAISDNRKSTDTQYF. The nucleotides are TGTGCCATCAGTGATAACAGGAAAAGCACAGATACGCAGTATTTT.